The 6 T cell receptor beta chains below come from one sample, sequenced in a study of blood T cell repertoires in COVID-19. The repertoire was sequenced with immunoSEQ multiplex PCR; TCRdb's copy has only in-frame clones and lacks some. The sample has 250,000 to 300,000 clones; approximately 80% are singletons. The sample was PBMCs or T cells enriched from blood (not recorded which). The origin of the receptors is a man aged 40-49 years who had been exposed to COVID-19.

V usage is TRBV24-1 and J usage is TRBJ2-1, with 11 bases matching TRBD2. This CDR3 has 14 residues. Trimming removed 8 bases from V and 5 bases from J; junction bases left unmatched: 4. Germline-derived CDR1 and CDR2 are KGHDR and SFDVKD. In DNA, the CDR3 is TGTGCCACCACAGGGACTAGCGGAAACAATGAGCAGTTCTTC. It translates to CATTGTSGNNEQFF.

The chain links TRBV11-3 to TRBJ2-3; a weak D match, TRBD2 (6 bases). The length of the CDR3 is 15 residues. The germline V gene has CDR1 SGHNT and CDR2 YENEEA. V lost 1 base to trimming and J lost 5 bases, with 13 bases between them. The CDR3 region has the DNA TGTGCCAGCAGCTTAGTAATGGGAGCGGGAGATACGCAGTATTTT. It codes for CASSLVMGAGDTQYF.

This clone was seen only a few times. This chain links TRBV10-1 with TRBJ1-1, with D maybe TRBD1 (6 bases). This CDR3 spans 13 amino acids. The V and J ends lost 3 bases and 7 bases respectively, with 12 bases between them. The V gene's germline CDR1 is WNHNN and CDR2 SYGVQD (reference sequence). The CDR3 loop reads CASSDLDSCEAFF. CDR3 coding DNA: TGCGCCAGCAGTGATCTGGACAGCTGTGAAGCTTTCTTT.

Remarks on this clone: This sample also contains other DNA sequences that code for the same CDR3. J is TRBJ2-7 and V is TRBV12-3 or TRBV12-4; 10 bases line up with TRBD2. This CDR3 spans 13 amino acids. With V trimmed by 6 bases and J by 1 base, 0 bases remained unmatched. This CDR3 reads CASRLAGSYEQYF. In nucleotides, the CDR3 is TGTGCCAGCAGACTAGCGGGATCCTACGAGCAGTACTTC.

V usage is TRBV6-4 and J usage is TRBJ1-5, with a weak D call TRBD1 (5 bases). The CDR3 runs 14 residues. The germline CDR1 and CDR2 sequences are MRHNA and SNTAGT. V was pared by 5 bases and J by 7 bases, with 15 bases between. DNA of the CDR3: TGTGCCAGCAGTAAACAGGACGGTGGACAGCCCCAGCATTTT. Its translation: CASSKQDGGQPQHF.

The chain combines TRBV4-1 with TRBJ2-5, with 15 bases lining up with TRBD2. The germline V gene has CDR1 MGHRA and CDR2 YSYEKL. V trimming: 1 base; J trimming: 0 bases; junction bases outside the gene matches: 12. The length of the CDR3 is 21 residues. The CDR3: CASSQGALGTSGRPYQETQYF. In DNA, the CDR3 is TGCGCCAGCAGCCAAGGAGCCCTCGGGACTAGCGGGAGGCCGTACCAAGAGACCCAGTACTTC.